This is a list of T cell receptor beta chains from one sample in a study of human T cells and chemical hapten exposure. One entry per CDR3 protein results from TCRdb running MiXCR on the RACE reads. The sample gives approximately 340,000 distinct CDR3 sequences, approximately 6.9% of which show up once; less than 10% is in the top ten. The starting material was whole blood, obtained in connection with sensitization to the hapten diphenylcyclopropenone (DPC). These receptors were taken from a woman in her late teens or twenties with alopecia areata. Some clones in this sample may be carry-over from other donors' samples. Each CDR3 is given with its conserved first and last residue. Each record gives: D gene, V gene, J gene, clone size, CDR3 length, CDR3 DNA, CDR3 protein. The D gene is left open where the match is weak. Only part of the rows carry a size: once, few, many, or a class if the clone is expanded.

d_gene: .
v_gene: TRBV5-1
j_gene: TRBJ2-7
abundance: .
len: 15
CDR3nt: TGCGCCAGCAGCTCCGCGGAGGGGCTCCTCTACGAGCAGTACTTC
CDR3aa: CASSSAEGLLYEQYF

d_gene: .
v_gene: TRBV3-1
j_gene: TRBJ2-3
abundance: many
len: 14
CDR3nt: TGTGCCAGCAGCCAAGTCCGGGGGCAGCATACGCAGTATTTT
CDR3aa: CASSQVRGQHTQYF

d_gene: TRBD2
v_gene: TRBV5-1
j_gene: TRBJ2-3
abundance: .
len: 18
CDR3nt: TGCGCCAGCAGCTCTGGACTAGCGGGGGGGCATGGTACAGATACGCAGTATTTT
CDR3aa: CASSSGLAGGHGTDTQYF

d_gene: .
v_gene: TRBV6-6
j_gene: TRBJ1-5
abundance: .
len: 15
CDR3nt: TGTGCCAGCAGTTACCGAAGGGACAGCAATCAGCCCCAGCATTTT
CDR3aa: CASSYRRDSNQPQHF

d_gene: .
v_gene: TRBV28
j_gene: TRBJ2-4
abundance: few
len: 16
CDR3nt: TGTGCCAGCAGTCTCCCGGGGAGAGTAGCCAAAAACATTCAGTACTTC
CDR3aa: CASSLPGRVAKNIQYF

d_gene: TRBD2
v_gene: TRBV7-2
j_gene: TRBJ2-3
abundance: .
len: 17
CDR3nt: TGTGCCAGCAGCTTAGGACGGGGGGGGCCGGGCACAGATACGCAGTATTTT
CDR3aa: CASSLGRGGPGTDTQYF

d_gene: TRBD2
v_gene: TRBV5-4
j_gene: TRBJ2-1
abundance: many
len: 15
CDR3nt: TGTGCCAGCAGCAGGGGACTAGCGGAATACAATGAGCAGTTCTTC
CDR3aa: CASSRGLAEYNEQFF

d_gene: TRBD1
v_gene: TRBV29-1
j_gene: TRBJ1-2
abundance: few
len: 14
CDR3nt: TGCAGCGTCGCCCCCGGGACAGGGGGCGCGAGCTACACCTTC
CDR3aa: CSVAPGTGGASYTF

d_gene: .
v_gene: TRBV4-3
j_gene: TRBJ1-3
abundance: many
len: 16
CDR3nt: TGCGCCAGCAGCCAAGATGAGGGGAGCTCTGGAAACACCATATATTTT
CDR3aa: CASSQDEGSSGNTIYF

d_gene: .
v_gene: TRBV10-3
j_gene: TRBJ1-1
abundance: few
len: 14
CDR3nt: TGTGCCATCAGTGGGATGGGACAGAACACTGAAGCTTTCTTT
CDR3aa: CAISGMGQNTEAFF

d_gene: .
v_gene: TRBV7-9
j_gene: TRBJ1-1
abundance: many
len: 12
CDR3nt: TGTGCCAGCAGCTTACCGTACACTGAAGCTTTCTTT
CDR3aa: CASSLPYTEAFF

d_gene: .
v_gene: TRBV4-3
j_gene: TRBJ2-2
abundance: .
len: 20
CDR3nt: TGCGCCAGCAGCCAAGAGAGGGCAGGTACCCCAACAGGGATTAACGGGGAGCTGTTTTTT
CDR3aa: CASSQERAGTPTGINGELFF

d_gene: TRBD2
v_gene: TRBV20-1
j_gene: TRBJ2-7
abundance: .
len: 15
CDR3nt: TGCAGTGCTAGGACTCTGACTAGCGGGGGCTACGAGCAGTACTTC
CDR3aa: CSARTLTSGGYEQYF

d_gene: TRBD1
v_gene: TRBV4-3
j_gene: TRBJ1-6
abundance: many
len: 15
CDR3nt: TGCGCCAGCAGCCAAACGGACAGGGAGGCTTCACCCCTCCACTTT
CDR3aa: CASSQTDREASPLHF

d_gene: .
v_gene: TRBV28
j_gene: TRBJ1-5
abundance: .
len: 15
CDR3nt: TGTGCCAGCGCCCCCGTGGGGGCGCCGGATCAGCCCCAGCATTTT
CDR3aa: CASAPVGAPDQPQHF

d_gene: TRBD1
v_gene: TRBV15
j_gene: TRBJ1-2
abundance: few
len: 13
CDR3nt: TGTGCCACCAGCAGAGAGGGACAGGGCGACTACACCTTC
CDR3aa: CATSREGQGDYTF

d_gene: .
v_gene: TRBV6-2/TRBV6-3
j_gene: TRBJ2-3
abundance: few
len: 14
CDR3nt: TGTGCCAGCACAGAGGGAGGCAGCACAGATACGCAGTATTTT
CDR3aa: CASTEGGSTDTQYF

d_gene: .
v_gene: TRBV2
j_gene: TRBJ1-1
abundance: few
len: 13
CDR3nt: TGTGCCAGCAGTGAAGGGGGGGACACTGAAGCTTTCTTT
CDR3aa: CASSEGGDTEAFF

d_gene: .
v_gene: TRBV5-6
j_gene: TRBJ2-7
abundance: many
len: 16
CDR3nt: TGTGCCAGCAGCCCCTTAAACCCCGCGGTCTCCTACGAGCAGTACTTC
CDR3aa: CASSPLNPAVSYEQYF

d_gene: .
v_gene: TRBV7-9
j_gene: TRBJ2-7
abundance: .
len: 12
CDR3nt: TGTGCCAGCAGCCCTGGCAGCGACGAGCAGTACTTC
CDR3aa: CASSPGSDEQYF

d_gene: .
v_gene: TRBV3-1
j_gene: TRBJ2-7
abundance: .
len: 16
CDR3nt: TGTGCCAGCAGCCAAGATTTGGCAGGTTTTTCCTACGAGCAGTACTTC
CDR3aa: CASSQDLAGFSYEQYF

d_gene: .
v_gene: TRBV6-1
j_gene: TRBJ2-7
abundance: many
len: 12
CDR3nt: TGTGCCAGCAGTGACCTGAAACGCGAGCAGTACTTC
CDR3aa: CASSDLKREQYF

d_gene: .
v_gene: TRBV2
j_gene: TRBJ2-1
abundance: .
len: 13
CDR3nt: TGTGCCAGCAGTGATTGGACCAACAATGAGCAGTTCTTC
CDR3aa: CASSDWTNNEQFF

d_gene: .
v_gene: TRBV15
j_gene: TRBJ1-1
abundance: .
len: 15
CDR3nt: TGTGCCACCAGCAGAGATCGAGGGGAGGACACTGAAGCTTTCTTT
CDR3aa: CATSRDRGEDTEAFF

d_gene: TRBD2
v_gene: TRBV5-1
j_gene: TRBJ2-3
abundance: many
len: 15
CDR3nt: TGTGCCAGCAGCCTAGCGGGGGGGCCAACAGATACGCAGTATTTT
CDR3aa: CASSLAGGPTDTQYF

d_gene: TRBD2
v_gene: TRBV7-2
j_gene: TRBJ2-3
abundance: few
len: 17
CDR3nt: TGTGCCAGCAGCTACAGTTCTAGCGGGGGGGCTGAAGATACGCAGTATTTT
CDR3aa: CASSYSSSGGAEDTQYF

d_gene: TRBD2
v_gene: TRBV6-2/TRBV6-3
j_gene: TRBJ2-1
abundance: many
len: 15
CDR3nt: TGTGCCAGCAGTTCATTAGCGGGGGGGCCGGTCGAGCAGTTCTTC
CDR3aa: CASSSLAGGPVEQFF

d_gene: TRBD2
v_gene: TRBV3-1
j_gene: TRBJ2-4
abundance: few
len: 19
CDR3nt: TGTGCCAGCAGCCAAGAGGGACTAGCGGGGGGGAGAGCGACGGGCATTCAGTACTTC
CDR3aa: CASSQEGLAGGRATGIQYF

d_gene: TRBD1
v_gene: TRBV3-1
j_gene: TRBJ1-5
abundance: few
len: 15
CDR3nt: TGTGCCAGCAGCCCGTACAGGGGCGGGAATCAGCCCCAGCATTTT
CDR3aa: CASSPYRGGNQPQHF

d_gene: .
v_gene: TRBV4-3
j_gene: TRBJ2-6
abundance: many
len: 15
CDR3nt: TGCGCCAGCAGTCTCGACAGCTCTGGGGCCAACGTCCTGACTTTC
CDR3aa: CASSLDSSGANVLTF

d_gene: .
v_gene: TRBV2
j_gene: TRBJ2-1
abundance: few
len: 14
CDR3nt: TGTGCCAGCAGTGCTACCGGCCAGAATAATGAGCAGTTCTTC
CDR3aa: CASSATGQNNEQFF

d_gene: .
v_gene: TRBV24-1
j_gene: TRBJ2-3
abundance: many
len: 14
CDR3nt: TGTGCCACCAGTGGGTCCACGGGCACAGATACGCAGTATTTT
CDR3aa: CATSGSTGTDTQYF

d_gene: .
v_gene: TRBV28
j_gene: TRBJ2-7
abundance: .
len: 14
CDR3nt: TGTGCCAGCAGTTGGCAGCTTGGCTCCTACGAGCAGTACTTC
CDR3aa: CASSWQLGSYEQYF

d_gene: TRBD2
v_gene: TRBV7-7
j_gene: TRBJ2-3
abundance: many
len: 15
CDR3nt: TGTGCTAGCAGCCTCGGACTAGCGGGGGCAGATACGCAGTATTTT
CDR3aa: CASSLGLAGADTQYF

d_gene: TRBD1
v_gene: TRBV5-1
j_gene: TRBJ1-1
abundance: few
len: 15
CDR3nt: TGCGCCAGCAGCACGCAGGACAGGGGGGATACTGAAGCTTTCTTT
CDR3aa: CASSTQDRGDTEAFF

d_gene: .
v_gene: TRBV6-1
j_gene: TRBJ1-2
abundance: few
len: 13
CDR3nt: TGTGCCAGCAGTGAACAGGCGCACTATGGCTACACCTTC
CDR3aa: CASSEQAHYGYTF

d_gene: .
v_gene: TRBV6-1
j_gene: TRBJ1-5
abundance: many
len: 12
CDR3nt: TGTGCCAGCAGTGATCCCAGCCAGCCCCAGCATTTT
CDR3aa: CASSDPSQPQHF

d_gene: .
v_gene: TRBV18
j_gene: TRBJ1-1
abundance: many
len: 14
CDR3nt: TGTGCCAGCTCACCGTCACCGACAGCCCCCGAAGCTTTCTTT
CDR3aa: CASSPSPTAPEAFF

d_gene: TRBD1
v_gene: TRBV6-2/TRBV6-3
j_gene: TRBJ1-2
abundance: .
len: 15
CDR3nt: TGTGCCAGCAGACGAATCCGGGACAGGGAGGGTGGCTACACCTTC
CDR3aa: CASRRIRDREGGYTF

d_gene: TRBD1
v_gene: TRBV4-3
j_gene: TRBJ1-1
abundance: .
len: 16
CDR3nt: TGCGCCAGCAGCCAAGATTTGACAGGGCTGAACACTGAAGCTTTCTTT
CDR3aa: CASSQDLTGLNTEAFF